This T cell receptor beta chain was obtained from a study of T cells after yellow fever vaccination. General study findings and limits: Abundant clonotypes (contaminants from the bulk population) could be present in FACS-sorted repertoires. There was a small share of clonotypes that showed up in both the CD4 and CD8 compartments.

There are a few counts of this clonotype. They built TCR cDNA with 5'RACE template switching, a step that put in a universal primer site and UMIs. Using its own MiXCR run on the 5' RACE reads, TCRdb lists one record per CDR3 protein. The sample consists of about 85,000 distinct CDR3 sequences, 13% of them appearing once. Trimming removed 0 bases at V and 1 base at J, with 10 bases between. Germline loops: CDR1 SGDLS, CDR2 YYNGEE. The CDR3 spans 15 residues. The sample was CD8+ T cells not binding an NS4B(214-222) dextramer, sorted from PBMCs, taken approximately 20 days after the first yellow fever vaccination. The J gene is TRBJ2-5, the V gene TRBV9; no firm D call. The origin of this receptor is a man between 18 and 35 years old who received the YFV17D yellow fever vaccine. Here the CDR3 DNA reads TGTGCCAGCAGCGTAGGGTTAGGCACCCAAGAGACCCAGTACTTC. Amino acid sequence: CASSVGLGTQETQYF. Complete variable domain (other parts from reference TRBV9 and TRBJ2-5): DSGVTQTPKHLITATGQRVTLRCSPRSGDLSVYWYQQSLDQGLQFLIQYYNGEERAKGNILERFSAQQFPDLHSELNLSSLELGDSALYFCASSVGLGTQETQYFGPGTRLLVL.